This T cell receptor beta chain is drawn from a study of cytomegalovirus exposure and HLA in healthy donors. PCR used 60 Vbeta primers and 13 Jbeta primers. Produced via immunoSEQ multiplex PCR; TCRdb's table is partial and in-frame only. Of roughly 120,000 clones listed, about 70% are singletons. V gave up 2 bases and J gave up 3 bases, with 5 bases separating them. CDR1 and CDR2 from the germline V gene are SGHNT and YYREEE (reference sequence). The CDR3 covers 13 residues. Study-level findings and limits: For TCR beta chains, V- and J-gene trimming was later linked to a missense DCLRE1C variant. Most TCR sequences were rare, but some public TCRs occurred in many donors.

This clone was seen only once. The antigen remains undetermined. This receptor was taken from a man younger than 45 in good health and CMV-seropositive. V is TRBV5-4 and J is TRBJ2-2; D is ambiguous. Sequencing was performed on PBMCs. CDR3 amino acids: CASSLTDTGELFF. CDR3 coding DNA: TGTGCCAGCAGCTTAACGGACACCGGGGAGCTGTTTTTT.